Presented here are 2 T cell receptor beta chains from one specimen sequenced in a study of technical replicates of blood from several donors. The protocol was immunoSEQ multiplex PCR, while the TCRdb copy is restricted to in-frame clones and leaves out a portion. Here the sample spans some 79,000 clones, more than 90% being singletons. Sequenced: T cells isolated from PBMCs. Receptor source: a human donor in good health. Some clones in this sample may be carry-over from other donors' samples.

This clone occurred once. V and J are TRBV6-1 and TRBJ2-1; TRBD2 is a possible D gene (5 bases). Germline loops: CDR1 MNHNS, CDR2 SASEGT. This CDR3 region has 15 residues. The V end lost 3 bases, the J end lost 9 bases, and 18 bases lay between the germline ends. In DNA, the CDR3 is TGTGCCAGCAGTGAGCCTACCGGGATGGGCTTTGAGCAGTTCTTC. Amino acid sequence: CASSEPTGMGFEQFF.

The rearrangement links TRBV28 to TRBJ1-3; weak D call: TRBD1 (6 bases). V lost 7 bases and J 2 bases, leaving 12 bases between the germline ends. The CDR3 has 14 amino acids. Per germline, CDR1 MDHEN and CDR2 SYDVKM. CDR3 protein: CASNPGGTGNTIYF. The CDR3 region has the DNA TGTGCCAGCAACCCGGGGGGCACTGGAAACACCATATATTTT.